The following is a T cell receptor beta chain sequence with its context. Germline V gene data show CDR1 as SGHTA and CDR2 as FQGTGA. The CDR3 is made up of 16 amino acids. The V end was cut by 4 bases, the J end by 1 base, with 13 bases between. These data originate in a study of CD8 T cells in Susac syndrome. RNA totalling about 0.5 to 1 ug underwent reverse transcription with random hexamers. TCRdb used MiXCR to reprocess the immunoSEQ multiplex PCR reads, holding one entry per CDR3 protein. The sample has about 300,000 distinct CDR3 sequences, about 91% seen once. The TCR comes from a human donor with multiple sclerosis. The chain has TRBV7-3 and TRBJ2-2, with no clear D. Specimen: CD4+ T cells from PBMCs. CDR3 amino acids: CASSSIRAGNTGELFF. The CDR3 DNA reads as TGTGCCAGCAGCTCGATCCGGGCAGGGAACACCGGGGAGCTGTTTTTT. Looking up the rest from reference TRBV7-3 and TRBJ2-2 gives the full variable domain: GAGVSQTPSNKVTEKGKYVELRCDPISGHTALYWYRQSLGQGPEFLIYFQGTGAADDSGLPNDRFFAVRPEGSVSTLKIQRTERGDSAVYLCASSSIRAGNTGELFFGEGSRLTVL.